This T cell receptor beta chain was obtained from a study of breast tumors, draining lymph nodes, adjacent tissues. The study's findings and limits: Tumor TCR diversity was below lymph nodes but above nontumor tissue.

Breast cancer patients provided tissue from their axillary draining lymph nodes. Points on this clonotype: The antigen remains unidentified.

Via MiXCR, TCRdb re-called the multiplex PCR reads, giving one row per CDR3 protein. This sample has 150,000 to 200,000 distinct CDR3 sequences, with approximately 30% found just once. This CDR3 has 12 amino acids. Trimming removed 6 bases from V and 4 bases from J, with 9 bases in between. From germline, CDR1 is WSHSY and CDR2 SAAADI. Sequenced material: axillary lymph node tissue. The chain carries TRBV10-2 and TRBJ1-1, with D unresolved. This receptor was taken from a female donor with breast cancer. Some clones in this sample may be carry-over from other donors' samples. CDR3 residues: CASRQTSTEAFF. CDR3 nucleotide sequence: TGCGCCAGCAGGCAGACATCCACTGAAGCTTTCTTT.